The 13 T cell receptor beta chains in this list originate from one sample, sequenced in a study of technical replicates of blood from several donors. TCRdb's table, derived via immunoSEQ multiplex PCR, lists solely in-frame clones and lacks some. Of over 60,000 clones in the sample, roughly nine tenths were seen once. Sequencing used PBMCs. The receptor set was obtained from a human donor in good health. Some clones in this sample may be carry-over from other donors' samples.

The table lists this clone with a few counts. V gene TRBV10-3 combines with J gene TRBJ1-5, with TRBD1 matching over 7 bases. Per the germline V gene, CDR1 is ENHRY and CDR2 is SYGVKD. The V gene end was trimmed by 6 bases and the J gene end by 0 bases; junction bases not matched to a gene: 8. The CDR3 is 16 residues long. The CDR3 loop reads CAISRDRGHSNQPQHF. CDR3 DNA: TGTGCCATCAGCCGGGACAGAGGACATAGCAATCAGCCCCAGCATTTT.

The rearrangement links TRBV9 to TRBJ1-5; D might be TRBD1 (5 bases). V lost 0 bases and J 6 bases, leaving 7 bases between the germline ends. CDR3 length equals 13 residues. The germline CDR1 and CDR2 sequences are SGDLS and YYNGEE. The chain's CDR3 is CASSVGGGQPQHF. CDR3 sequence (DNA): TGTGCCAGCAGCGTAGGGGGCGGTCAGCCCCAGCATTTT.

The chain carries TRBV6-6 and TRBJ1-5; D is perhaps TRBD1 (5 bases). Germline values: CDR1 MNHNY, CDR2 SVGAGI (reference sequence). The V end was cut by 6 bases, the J end by 4 bases, with 16 bases between. This CDR3 region has 15 residues. The CDR3 spells CASSTDSPANQPQHF. DNA of the CDR3: TGTGCCAGCAGCACCGACAGTCCCGCTAATCAGCCCCAGCATTTT.

The chain uses TRBV6-5 and TRBJ1-2, with 8 bases lining up with TRBD1. The CDR3 runs to 15 residues. The germline V gene encodes CDR1 MNHEY and CDR2 SVGAGI. V lost 6 bases to trimming and J lost 5 bases; unmatched junction nucleotides: 11. CDR3 loop: CASSSPGGGWYGYTF. The CDR3 DNA follows: TGTGCCAGCAGCTCCCCAGGGGGCGGATGGTATGGCTACACCTTC.

V and J are TRBV6-6 and TRBJ2-3; 9 bases agree with TRBD2. Losses at the gene ends were 10 bases for V and 4 bases for J; bases not matched to a gene: 9. This CDR3 contains 14 residues. The germline V gene has CDR1 MNHNY and CDR2 SVGAGI (reference sequence). DNA for the CDR3: TGTGCCACCTCCGGGCGGGAGGGCCCAGATACGCAGTATTTT. Amino acid sequence: CATSGREGPDTQYF.

The chain has TRBV11-2 and TRBJ2-5; D gene uncertain. Germline V gives CDR1 SGHAT, CDR2 FQNNGV. The CDR3 is made up of 11 amino acids. The V and J ends lost 0 bases and 9 bases respectively, with 5 bases between them. CDR3 loop: CASSLESSQYF. DNA for the CDR3: TGTGCCAGCAGCTTAGAGAGTTCCCAGTACTTC. The whole variable domain, filled in from reference TRBV11-2 and TRBJ2-5, reads EAGVAQSPRYKIIEKRQSVAFWCNPISGHATLYWYQQILGQGPKLLIQFQNNGVVDDSQLPKDRFSAERLKGVDSTLKIQPAKLEDSAVYLCASSLESSQYFGPGTRLLVL.

V usage is TRBV4-3 and J usage is TRBJ2-7, with 10 bases aligning to TRBD1. The germline V gene encodes CDR1 LGHNA and CDR2 YSLEER. Trimming cost V 1 base and J 3 bases; bases outside gene matches: 3. The CDR3 loop spans 15 amino acids. In DNA, the CDR3 is TGCGCCAGCAGCCAAGGACGGACAGGGGGCTACGAGCAGTACTTC. The encoded protein is CASSQGRTGGYEQYF.

The CDR3 bases are TGTGCCAGCAGTGAGGCTCCGGCCAGGGGCTACACCTTC. Protein sequence: CASSEAPARGYTF. The chain has TRBV6-1 and TRBJ1-2; D ambiguous. Between the trimmed V and J ends, which lost 3 bases and 8 bases, there was a span of 13 bases. The CDR3 is 13 residues long. Germline V gene sequence: CDR1 MNHNS, CDR2 SASEGT.

The genes are TRBV5-8 and TRBJ1-4; 9 bases are a match to TRBD1. CDR3 length: 15 residues. Germline V gene sequence: CDR1 SGHTS, CDR2 YDEGEE. Losses at the gene ends were 4 bases for V and 6 bases for J; bases not matched to a gene: 7. CDR3 protein: CASSQLTGGDEKLFF. CDR3 DNA: TGTGCCAGCAGCCAACTGACAGGGGGGGATGAAAAACTGTTTTTT.

This clone occurred a few times. The chain links TRBV4-3 to TRBJ2-3; tentatively, D is TRBD1 (5 bases). The germline gives CDR1 LGHNA, CDR2 YSLEER. V lost 3 bases and J 5 bases, leaving 15 bases between the germline ends. This CDR3 is built from 15 residues. Here the CDR3 reads CASSQTAVDEDTQYF. CDR3 in DNA: TGCGCCAGCAGCCAGACAGCCGTGGATGAAGATACGCAGTATTTT.

The sample holds one count of this clone. The chain combines TRBV28 with TRBJ2-1; 7 bases line up with TRBD1. Trimming removed 8 bases from V and 0 bases from J; junction bases left unmatched: 7. CDR3 length: 15 amino acids. Germline V gene sequence: CDR1 MDHEN, CDR2 SYDVKM. The CDR3 DNA is TGTGCCAGCTGCGAGGGGGACAGCTCCTACAATGAGCAGTTCTTC. Amino acid sequence: CASCEGDSSYNEQFF. Using reference TRBV28 and TRBJ2-1 for the parts outside the CDR3, the full variable domain is DVKVTQSSRYLVKRTGEKVFLECVQDMDHENMFWYRQDPGLGLRLIYFSYDVKMKEKGDIPEGYSVSREKKERFSLILESASTNQTSMYLCASCEGDSSYNEQFFGPGTRLTVL.

The chain uses TRBV6-5 and TRBJ2-2, with 11 bases fitting TRBD2. Germline V gene lookup returns CDR1 MNHEY and CDR2 SVGAGI. Losses at the gene ends were 7 bases for V and 6 bases for J; bases not matched to a gene: 7. The CDR3 is 15 residues long. The CDR3 spells CASKTSGVVSGELFF. The CDR3 DNA is TGTGCCAGCAAGACTAGCGGGGTCGTTTCCGGGGAGCTGTTTTTT.

This clone was detected once. The genes are TRBV6-1 and TRBJ1-1, with D possibly being TRBD1 (6 bases). Between the trimmed V and J ends, which lost 2 bases and 1 base, there was a span of 14 bases. The CDR3 is 16 amino acids. CDR1 is MNHNS, CDR2 SASEGT, per germline. As DNA, the CDR3 is TGTGCCAGCAGTGAACAGGCAGGGGTATGGAACACTGAAGCTTTCTTT. Translated, it gives CASSEQAGVWNTEAFF.